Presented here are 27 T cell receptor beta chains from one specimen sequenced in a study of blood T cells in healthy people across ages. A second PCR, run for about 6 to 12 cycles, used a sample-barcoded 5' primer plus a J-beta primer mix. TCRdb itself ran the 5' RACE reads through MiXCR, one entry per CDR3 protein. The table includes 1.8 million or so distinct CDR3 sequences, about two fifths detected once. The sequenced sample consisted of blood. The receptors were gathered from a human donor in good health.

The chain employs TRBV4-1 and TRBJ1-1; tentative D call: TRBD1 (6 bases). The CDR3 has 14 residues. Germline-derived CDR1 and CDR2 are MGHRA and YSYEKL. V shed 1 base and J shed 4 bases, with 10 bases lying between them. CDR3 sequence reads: CASSQGKGGTEAFF. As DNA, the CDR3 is TGCGCCAGCAGCCAAGGGAAAGGGGGCACTGAAGCTTTCTTT.

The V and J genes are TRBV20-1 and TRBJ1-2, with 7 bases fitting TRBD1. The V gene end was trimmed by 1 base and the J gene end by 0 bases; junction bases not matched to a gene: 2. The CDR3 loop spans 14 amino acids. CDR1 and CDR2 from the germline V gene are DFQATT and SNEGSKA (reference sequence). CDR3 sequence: CSARGQGPNYGYTF. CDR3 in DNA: TGCAGTGCTAGAGGACAGGGCCCTAACTATGGCTACACCTTC.

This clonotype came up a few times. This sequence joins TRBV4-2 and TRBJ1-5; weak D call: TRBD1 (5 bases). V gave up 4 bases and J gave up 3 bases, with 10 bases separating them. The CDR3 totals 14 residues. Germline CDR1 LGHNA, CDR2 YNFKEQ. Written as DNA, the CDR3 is TGTGCCAGCAGCCCCGACAGCATCAATCAGCCCCAGCATTTT. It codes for CASSPDSINQPQHF.

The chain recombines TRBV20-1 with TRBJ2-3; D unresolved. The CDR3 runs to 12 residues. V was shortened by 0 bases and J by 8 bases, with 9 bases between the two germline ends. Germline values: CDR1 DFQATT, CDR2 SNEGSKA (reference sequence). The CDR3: CSARDDHLTQYF. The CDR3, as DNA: TGCAGTGCTAGAGATGACCACCTTACGCAGTATTTT.

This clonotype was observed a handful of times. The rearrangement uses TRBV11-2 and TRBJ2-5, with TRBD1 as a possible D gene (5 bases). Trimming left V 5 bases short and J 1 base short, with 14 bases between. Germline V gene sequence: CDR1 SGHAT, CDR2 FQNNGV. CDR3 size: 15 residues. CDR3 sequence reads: CASSVFTQGQETQYF. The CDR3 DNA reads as TGTGCCAGCAGCGTTTTTACCCAGGGCCAAGAGACCCAGTACTTC.

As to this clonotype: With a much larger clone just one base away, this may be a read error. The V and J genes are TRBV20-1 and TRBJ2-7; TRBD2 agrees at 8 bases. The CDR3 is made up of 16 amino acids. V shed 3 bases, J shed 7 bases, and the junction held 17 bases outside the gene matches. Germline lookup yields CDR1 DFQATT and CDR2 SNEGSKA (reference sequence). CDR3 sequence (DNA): TGCAGTGCTAGTTCGTTGCGGGGGGCCACCTACAATGAGCAGTACTTC. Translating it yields CSASSLRGATYNEQYF.

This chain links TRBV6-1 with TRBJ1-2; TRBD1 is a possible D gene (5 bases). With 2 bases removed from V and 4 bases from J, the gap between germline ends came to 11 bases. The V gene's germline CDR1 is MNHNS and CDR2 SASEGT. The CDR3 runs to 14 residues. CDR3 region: CASSERAGGYGYTF. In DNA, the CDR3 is TGTGCCAGCAGTGAACGCGCCGGGGGCTATGGCTACACCTTC.

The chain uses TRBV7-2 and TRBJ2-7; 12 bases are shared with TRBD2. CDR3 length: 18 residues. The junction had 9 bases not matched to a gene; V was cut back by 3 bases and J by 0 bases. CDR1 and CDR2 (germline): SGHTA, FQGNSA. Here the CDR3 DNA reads TGTGCCAGCAGCTTGGGGAAAACTAGCGGGGGGAGCTCCTACGAGCAGTACTTC. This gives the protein CASSLGKTSGGSSYEQYF. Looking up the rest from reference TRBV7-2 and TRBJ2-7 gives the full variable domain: GAGVSQSPSNKVTEKGKDVELRCDPISGHTALYWYRQSLGQGLEFLIYFQGNSAPDKSGLPSDRFSAERTGGSVSTLTIQRTQQEDSAVYLCASSLGKTSGGSSYEQYFGPGTRLTVT.

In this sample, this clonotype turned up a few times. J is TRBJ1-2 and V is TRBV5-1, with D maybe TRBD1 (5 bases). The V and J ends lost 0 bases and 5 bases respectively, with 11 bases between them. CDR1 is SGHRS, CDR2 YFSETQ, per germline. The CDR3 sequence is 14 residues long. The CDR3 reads CASSLDQGSYGYTF. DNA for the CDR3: TGCGCCAGCAGCTTGGATCAGGGTTCGTATGGCTACACCTTC. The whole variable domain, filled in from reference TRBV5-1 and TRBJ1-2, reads KAGVTQTPRYLIKTRGQQVTLSCSPISGHRSVSWYQQTPGQGLQFLFEYFSETQRNKGNFPGRFSGRQFSNSRSEMNVSTLELGDSALYLCASSLDQGSYGYTFGSGTRLTVV.

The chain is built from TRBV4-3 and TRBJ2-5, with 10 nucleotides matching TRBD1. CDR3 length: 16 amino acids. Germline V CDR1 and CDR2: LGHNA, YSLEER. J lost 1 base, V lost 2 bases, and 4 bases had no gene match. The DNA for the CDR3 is TGCGCCAGCAGCCAAATAGACAGGGGGCCCCAAGAGACCCAGTACTTC. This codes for CASSQIDRGPQETQYF.

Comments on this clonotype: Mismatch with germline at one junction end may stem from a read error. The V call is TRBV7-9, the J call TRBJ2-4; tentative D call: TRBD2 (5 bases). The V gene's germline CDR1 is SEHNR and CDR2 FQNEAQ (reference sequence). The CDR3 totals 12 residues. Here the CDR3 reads CASSSTGSEQCF. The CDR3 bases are TGTGCCAGCAGCTCGACGGGAAGCGAGCAGTGCTTC.

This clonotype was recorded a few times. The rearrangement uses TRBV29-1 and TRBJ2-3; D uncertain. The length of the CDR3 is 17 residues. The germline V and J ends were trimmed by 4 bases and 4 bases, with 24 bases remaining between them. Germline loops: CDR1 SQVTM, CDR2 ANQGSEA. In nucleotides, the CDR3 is TGCAGCGTTGTGGGTGCTCCGGCCGTAGGGCCTTCAGATACGCAGTATTTT. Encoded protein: CSVVGAPAVGPSDTQYF.

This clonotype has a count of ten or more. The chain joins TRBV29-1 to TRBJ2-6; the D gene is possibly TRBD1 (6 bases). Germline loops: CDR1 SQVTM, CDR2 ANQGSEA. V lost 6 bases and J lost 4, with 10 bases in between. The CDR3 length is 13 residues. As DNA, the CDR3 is TGCAGCGTCGCAGGGGCGGGGGCCAACGTCCTGACTTTC. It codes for CSVAGAGANVLTF.

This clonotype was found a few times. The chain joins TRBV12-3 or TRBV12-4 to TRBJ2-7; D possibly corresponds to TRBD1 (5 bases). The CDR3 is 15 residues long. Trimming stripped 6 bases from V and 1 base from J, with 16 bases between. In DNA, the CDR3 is TGTGCCAGCAGCCCTGGGGCAGCTCTATCCTACGAGCAGTACTTC. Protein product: CASSPGAALSYEQYF.

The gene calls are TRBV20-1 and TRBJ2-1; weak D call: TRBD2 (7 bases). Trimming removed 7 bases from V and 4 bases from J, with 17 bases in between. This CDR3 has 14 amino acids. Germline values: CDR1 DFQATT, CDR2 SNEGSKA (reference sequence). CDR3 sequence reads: CSEGGGRGYNEQFF. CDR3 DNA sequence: TGCAGTGAGGGGGGGGGGCGCGGATACAATGAGCAGTTCTTC.

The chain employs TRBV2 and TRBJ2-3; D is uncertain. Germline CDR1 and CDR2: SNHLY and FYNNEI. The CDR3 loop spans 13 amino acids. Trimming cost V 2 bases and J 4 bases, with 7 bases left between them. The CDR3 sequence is CASSENLADTQYF. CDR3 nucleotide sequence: TGTGCCAGCAGTGAAAATTTGGCAGATACGCAGTATTTT.

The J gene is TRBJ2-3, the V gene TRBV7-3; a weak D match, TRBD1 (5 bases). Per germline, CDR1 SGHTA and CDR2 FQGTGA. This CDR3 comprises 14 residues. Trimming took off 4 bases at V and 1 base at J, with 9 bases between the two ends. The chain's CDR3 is CASSWLGRTDTQYF. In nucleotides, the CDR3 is TGTGCCAGCAGCTGGCTGGGGCGCACAGATACGCAGTATTTT.

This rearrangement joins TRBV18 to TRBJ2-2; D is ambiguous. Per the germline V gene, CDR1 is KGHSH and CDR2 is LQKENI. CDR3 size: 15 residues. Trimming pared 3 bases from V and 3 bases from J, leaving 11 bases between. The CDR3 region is CASSPNLEDTGELFF. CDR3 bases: TGTGCCAGCTCACCGAACCTAGAAGACACCGGGGAGCTGTTTTTT.

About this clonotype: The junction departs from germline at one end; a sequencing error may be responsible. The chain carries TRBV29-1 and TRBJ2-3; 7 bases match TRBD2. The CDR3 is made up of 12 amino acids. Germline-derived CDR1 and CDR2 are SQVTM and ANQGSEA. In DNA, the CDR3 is TGCAACGTTAGGGACTATGTAGATACGCAGTATTTT. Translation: CNVRDYVDTQYF.

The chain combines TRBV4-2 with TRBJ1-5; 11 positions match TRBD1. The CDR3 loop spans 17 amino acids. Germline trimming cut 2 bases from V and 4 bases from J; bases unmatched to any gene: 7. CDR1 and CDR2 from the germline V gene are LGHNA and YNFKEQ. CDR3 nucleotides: TGTGCCAGCAGCCAAAGCCCGGACAGGGGGCCTAATCAGCCCCAGCATTTT. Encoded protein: CASSQSPDRGPNQPQHF.

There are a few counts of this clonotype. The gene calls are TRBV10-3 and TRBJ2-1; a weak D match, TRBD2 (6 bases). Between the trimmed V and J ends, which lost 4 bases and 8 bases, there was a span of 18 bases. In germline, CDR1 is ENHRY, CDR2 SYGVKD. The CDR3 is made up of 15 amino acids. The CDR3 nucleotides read TGTGCCATCAGTGCAAGACTAGGGCCCTCCGATGAGCAGTTCTTC. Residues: CAISARLGPSDEQFF.

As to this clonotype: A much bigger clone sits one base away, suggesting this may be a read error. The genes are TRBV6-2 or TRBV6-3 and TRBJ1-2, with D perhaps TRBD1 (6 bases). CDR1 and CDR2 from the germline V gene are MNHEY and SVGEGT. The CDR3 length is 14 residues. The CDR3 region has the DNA TGTTCCAGCAGTTACTCCGACAGGAGCTATGGCTACACCTTC. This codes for CSSSYSDRSYGYTF.

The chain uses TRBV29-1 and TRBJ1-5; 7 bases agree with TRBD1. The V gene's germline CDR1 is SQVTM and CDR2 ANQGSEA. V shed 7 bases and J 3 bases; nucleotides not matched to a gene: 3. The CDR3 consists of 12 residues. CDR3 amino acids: CSGGQVNQPQHF. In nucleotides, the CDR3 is TGCAGCGGAGGACAGGTCAATCAGCCCCAGCATTTT.

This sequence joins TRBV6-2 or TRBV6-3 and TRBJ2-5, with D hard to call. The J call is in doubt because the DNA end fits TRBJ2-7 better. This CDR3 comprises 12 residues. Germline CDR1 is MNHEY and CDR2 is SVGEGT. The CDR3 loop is CASSYPDVEQYF. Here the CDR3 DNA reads TGTGCCAGCAGTTATCCGGATGTCGAGCAGTACTTC.

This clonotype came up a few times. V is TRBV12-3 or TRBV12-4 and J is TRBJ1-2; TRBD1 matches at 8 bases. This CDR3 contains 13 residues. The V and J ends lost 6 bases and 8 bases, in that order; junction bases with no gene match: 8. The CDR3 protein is CASSHTGGLGYTF. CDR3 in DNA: TGTGCCAGCAGCCACACAGGGGGGCTAGGCTACACCTTC.

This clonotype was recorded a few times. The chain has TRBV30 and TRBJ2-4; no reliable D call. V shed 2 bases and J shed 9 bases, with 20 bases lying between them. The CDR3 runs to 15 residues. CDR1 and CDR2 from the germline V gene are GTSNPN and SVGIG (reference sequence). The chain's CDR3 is CAWSLLRGVGSIQYF. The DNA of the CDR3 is TGTGCCTGGAGTCTTCTACGTGGTGTGGGAAGCATTCAGTACTTC.

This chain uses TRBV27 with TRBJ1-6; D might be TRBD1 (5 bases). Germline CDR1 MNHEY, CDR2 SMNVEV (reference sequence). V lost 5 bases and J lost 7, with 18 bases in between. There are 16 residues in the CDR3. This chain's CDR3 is CASSPQGEGGNSPLHF. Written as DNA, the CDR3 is TGTGCCAGCAGTCCCCAAGGGGAGGGCGGGAATTCACCCCTCCACTTT.